This TCR beta chain originates from a study of metastatic and nonmetastatic thyroid tumors. CDR3 length: 16 amino acids. V lost 1 base and J lost 3, with 12 bases in between. The germline V gene encodes CDR1 MGHRA and CDR2 YSYEKL. TCRdb re-called the PCR reads with MiXCR. The data contain about 24,000 clones, around a fifth of them singletons. This clone was observed at least ten times. Thyroid surgery was performed in patients who had received no treatment beforehand. The V call is TRBV4-1, the J call TRBJ1-4; a possible D gene is TRBD1 (6 bases). The sequencing sample was made of blood. The TCR comes from a male donor with papillary thyroid cancer or a benign thyroid nodule (not recorded which). Some clones in this sample may be carry-over from other donors' samples. The DNA for the CDR3 is TGCGCCAGCAGCCAAGTTGGGGGGGGCGCTAATGAAAAACTGTTTTTT. Amino acids: CASSQVGGGANEKLFF.